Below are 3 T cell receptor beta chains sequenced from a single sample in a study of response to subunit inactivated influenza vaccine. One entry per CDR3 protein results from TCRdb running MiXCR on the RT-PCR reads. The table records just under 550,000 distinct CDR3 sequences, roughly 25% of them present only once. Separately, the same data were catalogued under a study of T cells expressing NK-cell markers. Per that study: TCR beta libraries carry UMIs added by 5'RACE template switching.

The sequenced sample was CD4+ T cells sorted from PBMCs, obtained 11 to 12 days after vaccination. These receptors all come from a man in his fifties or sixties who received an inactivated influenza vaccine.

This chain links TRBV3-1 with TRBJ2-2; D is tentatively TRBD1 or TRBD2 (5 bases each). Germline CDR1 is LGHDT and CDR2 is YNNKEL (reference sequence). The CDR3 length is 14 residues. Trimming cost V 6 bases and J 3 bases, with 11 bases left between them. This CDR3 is CASRPLGDTGELFF. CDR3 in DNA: TGTGCCAGCAGGCCACTGGGGGACACCGGGGAGCTGTTTTTT. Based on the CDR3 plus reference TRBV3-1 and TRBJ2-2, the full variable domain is DTAVSQTPKYLVTQMGNDKSIKCEQNLGHDTMYWYKQDSKKFLKIMFSYNNKELIINETVPNRFSPKSPDKAHLNLHINSLELGDSAVYFCASRPLGDTGELFFGEGSRLTVL.

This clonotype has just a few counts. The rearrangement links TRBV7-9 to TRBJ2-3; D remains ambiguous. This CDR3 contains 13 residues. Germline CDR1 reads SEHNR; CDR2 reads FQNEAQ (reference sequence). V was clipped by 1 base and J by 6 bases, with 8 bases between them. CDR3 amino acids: CASSLEFSDTQYF. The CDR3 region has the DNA TGTGCCAGCAGCTTAGAGTTCTCGGATACGCAGTATTTT.

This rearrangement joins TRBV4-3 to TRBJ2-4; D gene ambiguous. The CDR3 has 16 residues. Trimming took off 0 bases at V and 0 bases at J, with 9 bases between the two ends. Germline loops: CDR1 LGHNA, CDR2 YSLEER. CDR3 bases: TGCGCCAGCAGCCAAGACAGCGCCCTAGCCAAAAACATTCAGTACTTC. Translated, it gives CASSQDSALAKNIQYF.